The 6 T cell receptor beta chains in this list originate from one sample, sequenced in a study of identical twins. Using its own MiXCR run on the 5' RACE reads, TCRdb lists one record per CDR3 protein. In the table there are just under 550,000 distinct CDR3 sequences, around 15% of which are singletons. These data also formed part of another study, on yellow fever vaccine responses in identical twins.

The sequencing sample was made of CD4+ T cells sorted from blood. Receptor source: a young woman in good health.

This clonotype has only a few counts. This chain connects TRBV7-6 to TRBJ1-6; a possible D gene is TRBD1 (6 bases). Trimming left V 3 bases short and J 7 bases short, with 10 bases between. The germline gives CDR1 SGHVS, CDR2 FNYEAQ. This CDR3 is 14 amino acids long. CDR3 protein: CASSFRQGNSPLHF. CDR3 bases: TGTGCCAGCAGCTTCCGGCAGGGGAATTCACCCCTCCACTTT.

This clonotype showed up many times. This sequence joins TRBV3-1 and TRBJ2-1; 11 positions agree with TRBD2. Trimming cost V 0 bases and J 7 bases; bases outside gene matches: 8. There are 17 residues in the CDR3. The germline CDR1 and CDR2 sequences are LGHDT and YNNKEL (reference sequence). The CDR3 loop is CASSQDLTSGSQNEQFF. The CDR3 DNA sequence: TGTGCCAGCAGCCAAGATTTAACTAGCGGGAGTCAAAATGAGCAGTTCTTC.

The chain combines TRBV12-3 or TRBV12-4 with TRBJ1-2; D unclear. The V end lost 4 bases, the J end lost 7 bases, and 10 bases lay between the germline ends. This CDR3 has 12 amino acids. In nucleotides, the CDR3 is TGTGCCAGCAGTTATGTCCCGTCTGGCTACACCTTC. This codes for CASSYVPSGYTF.

The V call is TRBV24-1, the J call TRBJ2-3; 11 bases fit TRBD1. This CDR3 has 16 amino acids. The V gene's germline CDR1 is KGHDR and CDR2 SFDVKD. Unmatched junction bases numbered 10, after V lost 7 bases and J lost 5 bases. CDR3 amino acids: CATSVTGTGGEDTQYF. The DNA of the CDR3 is TGTGCCACCAGCGTGACCGGGACAGGGGGAGAAGATACGCAGTATTTT.

The V gene is TRBV5-5, the J gene TRBJ2-3; D might be TRBD2 (6 bases). The length of the CDR3 is 16 residues. Germline V gene sequence: CDR1 SGHKS, CDR2 YYEKEE (reference sequence). Deletions cut 0 bases from V and 6 bases from J, with 17 bases between. CDR3 amino acids: CASSLAGRDGGDTQYF. In DNA, the CDR3 is TGTGCCAGCAGCTTGGCCGGAAGAGATGGGGGGGATACGCAGTATTTT.

This clonotype has ten or more counts. The rearrangement joins TRBV10-3 to TRBJ2-5; D not certain. The germline CDR1 and CDR2 sequences are ENHRY and SYGVKD. The germline V and J ends were trimmed by 0 bases and 4 bases, with 3 bases remaining between them. The CDR3 contains 12 residues. The DNA of the CDR3 is TGTGCCATCAGTGAGTCGCCAGAGACCCAGTACTTC. This encodes CAISESPETQYF.